What follows are 5 T cell receptor beta chains derived from one specimen sequenced in a study of blood T cell repertoires in COVID-19. Method: immunoSEQ multiplex PCR; TCRdb's copy keeps in-frame clones and lacks some. The data show 300,000 to 350,000 clones, with around nine tenths seen just once and 6.5% to 8% held by the top ten. Sequenced sample: peripheral blood. Receptors were obtained from a young woman with COVID-19, enrolled during active disease.

The chain joins TRBV2 to TRBJ2-7; TRBD2 matches at 12 bases. This CDR3 spans 15 amino acids. Germline V gene lookup returns CDR1 SNHLY and CDR2 FYNNEI. V dropped 5 bases and J dropped 0; count of bases not matched to a gene: 2. CDR3 loop: CASSPGLAGSYEQYF. The CDR3 DNA sequence: TGTGCCAGCAGTCCGGGACTAGCGGGCTCCTACGAGCAGTACTTC.

CDR3 sequence: CASSPGPQRGEQFF. The CDR3 bases are TGCGCCAGCAGCCCCGGCCCACAACGCGGTGAGCAGTTCTTC. The genes are TRBV5-1 and TRBJ2-1; no clear D. Per the germline V gene, CDR1 is SGHRS and CDR2 is YFSETQ. The CDR3 loop spans 14 amino acids. V was clipped by 4 bases and J by 9 bases, with 17 bases between them.

The chain couples TRBV7-3 to TRBJ2-3; 7 bases map to TRBD1. CDR3 length equals 15 residues. After removal of 5 bases from V and 1 base from J, the junction contained 6 bases not matched to a gene. Germline V lookup: CDR1 SGHTA, CDR2 FQGTGA. The chain's CDR3 is CASSQGQSGTDTQYF. The CDR3 DNA reads TGTGCCAGCAGCCAGGGACAGTCAGGCACAGATACGCAGTATTTT.

The rearrangement joins TRBV2 to TRBJ1-4; 10 positions match TRBD1. This CDR3 contains 15 residues. The junction had 7 bases not matched to a gene; V was cut back by 5 bases and J by 7 bases. CDR1 SNHLY and CDR2 FYNNEI come from the germline V gene. The CDR3 DNA is TGTGCCAGCAGTAGAGGACAGGGGGGGGGTGAAAAACTGTTTTTT. Translating it yields CASSRGQGGGEKLFF.

The DNA for the CDR3 is TGTGCCACCAGGGTGGGGGTATGGACTAGCGGGAACACCGGGGAGCTGTTTTTT. Translated, it gives CATRVGVWTSGNTGELFF. The chain combines TRBV28 with TRBJ2-2; TRBD2 aligns across 10 bases. V lost 10 bases and J lost 1; bases outside the gene matches: 15. The CDR3 runs to 18 residues. Germline lookup yields CDR1 MDHEN and CDR2 SYDVKM.